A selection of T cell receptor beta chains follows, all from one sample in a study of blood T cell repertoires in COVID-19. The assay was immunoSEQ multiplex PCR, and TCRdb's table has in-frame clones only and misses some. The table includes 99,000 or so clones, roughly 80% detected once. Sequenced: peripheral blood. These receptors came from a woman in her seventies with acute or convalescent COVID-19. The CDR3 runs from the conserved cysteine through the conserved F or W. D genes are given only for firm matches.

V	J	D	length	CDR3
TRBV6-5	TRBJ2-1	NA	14	CASTPLEFYNEQFF
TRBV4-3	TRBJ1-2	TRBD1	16	CASSQLPPTGKDGYTF
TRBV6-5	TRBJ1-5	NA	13	CASSYQRGQPQHF
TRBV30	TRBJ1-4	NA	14	CAWSVGQKNEKLFF
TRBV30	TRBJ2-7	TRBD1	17	CASVWRQGILGSYEQYF
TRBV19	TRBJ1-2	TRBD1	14	CASSTYQGAGGYTF
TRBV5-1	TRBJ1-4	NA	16	CASSFGDSRTNEKLFF
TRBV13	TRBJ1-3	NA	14	CASSRREGRNTIYF
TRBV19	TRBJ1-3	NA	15	CASSSRRLPGNTIYF
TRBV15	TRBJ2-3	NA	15	CATAPGASSTDTQYF
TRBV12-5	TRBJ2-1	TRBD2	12	CASGHPGGWQFF
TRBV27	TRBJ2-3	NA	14	CASTTFSSTGEQYF
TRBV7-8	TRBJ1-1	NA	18	CASSSHAFKKPQDTEAFF
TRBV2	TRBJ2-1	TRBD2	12	CASRGGAGEQFF
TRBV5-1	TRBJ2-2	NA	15	CASSLNRANTGELFF
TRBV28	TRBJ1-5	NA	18	CASSPVRSGGISDQPQHF
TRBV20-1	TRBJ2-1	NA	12	CSASVPNYEQFF
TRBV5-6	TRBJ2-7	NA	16	CASSFLVSGGYYEQYF
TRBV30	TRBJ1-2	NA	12	CAWRQANYGYTF
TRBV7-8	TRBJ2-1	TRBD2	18	CASSLPLRLAGLGNEQFF
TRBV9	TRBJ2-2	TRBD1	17	CASSPRWAGGSTGELFF
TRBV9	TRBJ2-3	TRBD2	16	CASSSTSGGATDTQYF
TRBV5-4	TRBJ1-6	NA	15	CASSQPEVPNSPLHF
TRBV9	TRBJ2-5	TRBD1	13	CASSLRDSETQYF
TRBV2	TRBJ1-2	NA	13	CASSEARGYGYTF
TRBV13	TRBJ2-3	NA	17	CASSARIRSGSTDTQYF
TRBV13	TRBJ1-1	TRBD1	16	CASSTRSTGGNTEAFF
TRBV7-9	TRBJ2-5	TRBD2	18	CASSLARGAGGSQETQYF
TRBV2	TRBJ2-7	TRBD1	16	CASREASGTGLYEQYF
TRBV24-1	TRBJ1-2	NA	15	CATSDPGGGNYGYTF
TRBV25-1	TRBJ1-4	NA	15	CASSAGQKFNEKLFF
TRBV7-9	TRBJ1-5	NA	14	CASSPGTNDQPQHF
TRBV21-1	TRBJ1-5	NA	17	CASSKGSGQRTGQPQHF
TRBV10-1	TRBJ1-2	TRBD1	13	CASSENRGYGYTF
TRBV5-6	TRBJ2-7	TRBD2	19	CASSPWGGTRLRGSYEQYF
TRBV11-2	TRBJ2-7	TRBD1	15	CASSLVGTGSYEQYF
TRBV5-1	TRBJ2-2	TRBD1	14	CASGTGANTGELFF
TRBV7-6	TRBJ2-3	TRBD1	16	CASSPSGTGGTDTQYF
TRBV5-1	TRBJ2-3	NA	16	CASTLQGRGSTDTQYF
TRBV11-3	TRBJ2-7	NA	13	CASSLRGTNEQYF
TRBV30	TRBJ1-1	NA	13	CAWMADMNTEAFF
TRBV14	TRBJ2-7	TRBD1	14	CASSRTGDPYEQYF
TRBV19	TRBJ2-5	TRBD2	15	CASSPKGLARETQYF
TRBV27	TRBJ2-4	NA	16	CASSLRAGLTKNIQYF